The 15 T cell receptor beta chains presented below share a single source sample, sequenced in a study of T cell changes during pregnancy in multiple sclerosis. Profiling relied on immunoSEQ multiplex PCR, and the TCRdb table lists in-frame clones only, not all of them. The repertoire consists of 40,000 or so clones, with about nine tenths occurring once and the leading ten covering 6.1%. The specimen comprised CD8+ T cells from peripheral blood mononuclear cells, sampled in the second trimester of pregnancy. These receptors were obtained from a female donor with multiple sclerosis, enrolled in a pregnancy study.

Here the CDR3 reads CASSSISRNPYEQYF. The CDR3, as DNA: TGTGCCAGCAGCTCCATATCGCGGAATCCCTACGAGCAGTACTTC. The chain has TRBV5-6 and TRBJ2-7; D is undetermined. CDR3 size: 15 residues. Between the trimmed V and J ends, which lost 3 bases and 2 bases, there was a span of 15 bases. Germline loops: CDR1 SGHDT, CDR2 YYEEEE.

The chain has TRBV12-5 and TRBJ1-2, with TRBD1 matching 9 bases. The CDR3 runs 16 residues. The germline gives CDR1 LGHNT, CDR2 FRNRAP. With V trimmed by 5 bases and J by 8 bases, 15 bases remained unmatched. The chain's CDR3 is CASGPRRDRDNWGYTF. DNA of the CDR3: TGTGCTAGTGGTCCCCGGCGGGACAGGGATAATTGGGGCTACACCTTC.

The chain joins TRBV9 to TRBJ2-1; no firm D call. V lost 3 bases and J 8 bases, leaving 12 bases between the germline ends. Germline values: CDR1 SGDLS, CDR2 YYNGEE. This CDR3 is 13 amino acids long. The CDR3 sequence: CASSAGSEYEQFF. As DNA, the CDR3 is TGTGCCAGCAGCGCCGGCAGCGAGTATGAGCAGTTCTTC.

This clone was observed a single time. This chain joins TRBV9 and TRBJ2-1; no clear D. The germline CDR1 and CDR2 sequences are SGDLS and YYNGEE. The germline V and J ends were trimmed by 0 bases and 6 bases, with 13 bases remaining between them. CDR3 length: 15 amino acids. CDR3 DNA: TGTGCCAGCAGCGTAGGGCTAGATTTGTCCAATGAGCAGTTCTTC. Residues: CASSVGLDLSNEQFF.

This CDR3 is CASSVGGTGVFVTDTQYF. The DNA for the CDR3 is TGTGCCAGCAGCGTAGGCGGGACAGGGGTGTTTGTAACAGATACGCAGTATTTT. This sequence joins TRBV9 and TRBJ2-3; TRBD1 matches 10 bases. The V gene end was trimmed by 0 bases and the J gene end by 3 bases; junction bases not matched to a gene: 10. The CDR3 extends over 18 amino acids. Germline V CDR1 and CDR2: SGDLS, YYNGEE.

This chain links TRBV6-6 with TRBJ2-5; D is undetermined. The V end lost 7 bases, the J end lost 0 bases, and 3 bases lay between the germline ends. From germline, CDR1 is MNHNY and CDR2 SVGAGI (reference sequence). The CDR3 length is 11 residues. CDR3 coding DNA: TGTGCCAGCAATAACCAAGAGACCCAGTACTTC. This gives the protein CASNNQETQYF.

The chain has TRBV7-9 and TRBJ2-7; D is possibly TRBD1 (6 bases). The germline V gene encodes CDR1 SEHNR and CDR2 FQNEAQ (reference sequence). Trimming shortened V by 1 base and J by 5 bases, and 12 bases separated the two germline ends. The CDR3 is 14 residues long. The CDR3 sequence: CASSLVPDSNEQYF. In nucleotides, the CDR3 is TGTGCCAGCAGCTTAGTCCCGGACAGCAACGAGCAGTACTTC.

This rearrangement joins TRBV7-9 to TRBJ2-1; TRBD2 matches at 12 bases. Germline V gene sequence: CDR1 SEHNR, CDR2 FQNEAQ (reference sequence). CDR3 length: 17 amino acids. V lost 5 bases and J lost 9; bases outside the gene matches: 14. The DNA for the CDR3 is TGTGCCAGCAGCGCGCCTCTAGCGGGAGGGCCTTTCAGTGAGCAGTTCTTC. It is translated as CASSAPLAGGPFSEQFF.

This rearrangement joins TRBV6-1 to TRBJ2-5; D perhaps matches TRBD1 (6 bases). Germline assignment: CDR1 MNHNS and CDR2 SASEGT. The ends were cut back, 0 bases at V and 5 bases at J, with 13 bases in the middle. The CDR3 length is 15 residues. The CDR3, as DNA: TGTGCCAGCAGTGAAGCTCCAGGGGCCTGGGAGACCCAGTACTTC. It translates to CASSEAPGAWETQYF.

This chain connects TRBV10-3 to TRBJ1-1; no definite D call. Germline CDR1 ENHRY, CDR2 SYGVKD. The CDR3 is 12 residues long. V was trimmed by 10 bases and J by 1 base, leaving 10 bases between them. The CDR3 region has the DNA TGTGCCAGCCTCCAGTCGAACACTGAAGCTTTCTTT. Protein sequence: CASLQSNTEAFF.

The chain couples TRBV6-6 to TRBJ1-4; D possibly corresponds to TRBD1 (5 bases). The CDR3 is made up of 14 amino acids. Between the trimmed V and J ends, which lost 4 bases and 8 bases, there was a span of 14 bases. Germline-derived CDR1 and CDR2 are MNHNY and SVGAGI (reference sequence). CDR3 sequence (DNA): TGTGCCAGCAGTTCAGGGTTATTGCTGGAAAAACTGTTTTTT. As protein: CASSSGLLLEKLFF.

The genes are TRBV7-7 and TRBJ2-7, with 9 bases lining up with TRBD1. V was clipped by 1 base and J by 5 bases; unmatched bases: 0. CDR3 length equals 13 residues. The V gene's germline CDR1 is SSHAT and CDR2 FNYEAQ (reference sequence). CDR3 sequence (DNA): TGTGCCAGCAGCTTAGGGACAGGGGACGAGCAGTACTTC. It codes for CASSLGTGDEQYF.

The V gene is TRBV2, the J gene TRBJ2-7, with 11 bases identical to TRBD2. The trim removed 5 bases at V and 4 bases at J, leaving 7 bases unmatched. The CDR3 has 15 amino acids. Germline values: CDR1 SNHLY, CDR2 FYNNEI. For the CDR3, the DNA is TGTGCCAGCAGTTCAACCGGGACTAGCGGTTACGAGCAGTACTTC. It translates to CASSSTGTSGYEQYF. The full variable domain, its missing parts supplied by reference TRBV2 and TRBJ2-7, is EPEVTQTPSHQVTQMGQEVILRCVPISNHLYFYWYRQILGQKVEFLVSFYNNEISEKSEIFDDQFSVERPDGSNFTLKIRSTKLEDSAMYFCASSSTGTSGYEQYFGPGTRLTVT.

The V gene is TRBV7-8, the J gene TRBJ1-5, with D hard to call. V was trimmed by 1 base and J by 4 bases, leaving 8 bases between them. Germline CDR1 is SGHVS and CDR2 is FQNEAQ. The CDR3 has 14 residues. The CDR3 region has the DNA TGTGCCAGCAGCTTAGGGAGTGGGAATCAGCCCCAGCATTTT. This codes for CASSLGSGNQPQHF. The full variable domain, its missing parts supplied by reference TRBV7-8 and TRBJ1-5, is GAGVSQSPRYKVAKRGQDVALRCDPISGHVSLFWYQQALGQGPEFLTYFQNEAQLDKSGLPSDRFFAERPEGSVSTLKIQRTQQEDSAVYLCASSLGSGNQPQHFGDGTRLSIL.

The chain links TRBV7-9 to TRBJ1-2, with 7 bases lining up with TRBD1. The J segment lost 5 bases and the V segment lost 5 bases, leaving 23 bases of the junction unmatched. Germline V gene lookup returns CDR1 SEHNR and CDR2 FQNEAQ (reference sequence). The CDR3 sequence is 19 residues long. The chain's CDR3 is CASSPHHPGQTPSGYGYTF. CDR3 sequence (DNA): TGTGCCAGCAGCCCGCACCACCCGGGACAGACTCCCTCTGGGTATGGCTACACCTTC.